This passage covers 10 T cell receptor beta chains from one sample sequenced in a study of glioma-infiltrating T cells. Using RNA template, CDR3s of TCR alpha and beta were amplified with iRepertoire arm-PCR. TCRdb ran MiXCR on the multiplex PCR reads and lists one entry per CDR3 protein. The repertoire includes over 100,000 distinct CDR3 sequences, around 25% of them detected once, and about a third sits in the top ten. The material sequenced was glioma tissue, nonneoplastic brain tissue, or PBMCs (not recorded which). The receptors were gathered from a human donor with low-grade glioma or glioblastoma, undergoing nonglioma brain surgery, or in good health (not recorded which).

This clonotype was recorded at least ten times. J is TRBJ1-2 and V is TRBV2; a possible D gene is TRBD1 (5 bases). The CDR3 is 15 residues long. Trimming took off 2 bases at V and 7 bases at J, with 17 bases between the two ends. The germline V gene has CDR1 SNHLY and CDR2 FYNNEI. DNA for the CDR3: TGTGCCAGCAGTGAAAGGTCGCGACAGTTTGGTGGCTACACCTTC. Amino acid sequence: CASSERSRQFGGYTF.

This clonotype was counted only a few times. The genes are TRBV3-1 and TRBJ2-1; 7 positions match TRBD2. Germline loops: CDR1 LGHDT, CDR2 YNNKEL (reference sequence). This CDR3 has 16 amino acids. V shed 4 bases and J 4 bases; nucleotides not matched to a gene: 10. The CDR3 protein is CASSLETQREYNEQFF. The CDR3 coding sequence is TGTGCCAGCAGCCTAGAAACGCAGCGGGAATACAATGAGCAGTTCTTC.

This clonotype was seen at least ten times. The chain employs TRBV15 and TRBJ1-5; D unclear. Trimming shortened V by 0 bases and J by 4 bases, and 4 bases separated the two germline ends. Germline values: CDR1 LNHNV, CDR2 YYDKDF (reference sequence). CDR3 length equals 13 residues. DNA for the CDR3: TGTGCCACCAGCAGAGATCTGAATCAGCCCCAGCATTTT. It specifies CATSRDLNQPQHF.

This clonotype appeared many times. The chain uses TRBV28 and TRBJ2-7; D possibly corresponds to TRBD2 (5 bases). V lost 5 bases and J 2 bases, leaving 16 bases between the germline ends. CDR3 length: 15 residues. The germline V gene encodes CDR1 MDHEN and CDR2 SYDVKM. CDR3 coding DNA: TGTGCCAGCAGTCGTCCCGAGCGGCCAGCCTACGAGCAGTACTTC. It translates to CASSRPERPAYEQYF.

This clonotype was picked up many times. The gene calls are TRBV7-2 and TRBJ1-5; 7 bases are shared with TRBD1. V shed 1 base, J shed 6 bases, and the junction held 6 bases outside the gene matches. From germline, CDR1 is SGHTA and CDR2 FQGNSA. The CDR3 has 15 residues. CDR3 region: CASSLGGGGPQPQHF. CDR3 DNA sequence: TGTGCCAGCAGCTTAGGGGGAGGGGGCCCTCAGCCCCAGCATTTT. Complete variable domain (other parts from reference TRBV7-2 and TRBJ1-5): GAGVSQSPSNKVTEKGKDVELRCDPISGHTALYWYRQSLGQGLEFLIYFQGNSAPDKSGLPSDRFSAERTGGSVSTLTIQRTQQEDSAVYLCASSLGGGGPQPQHFGDGTRLSIL.

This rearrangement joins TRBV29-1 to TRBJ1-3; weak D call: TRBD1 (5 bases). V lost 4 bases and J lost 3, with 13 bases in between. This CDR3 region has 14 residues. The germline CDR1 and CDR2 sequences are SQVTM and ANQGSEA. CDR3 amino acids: CSVVAGARGNTIYF. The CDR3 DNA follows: TGCAGCGTTGTCGCCGGGGCGCGTGGAAACACCATATATTTT.

CDR3 in DNA: TGTGCCAGTAGTGCGGGGGGTGACAATCAGCCCCAGCATTTT. Protein product: CASSAGGDNQPQHF. The genes are TRBV19 and TRBJ1-5, with D tentatively TRBD1 (5 bases). The V gene lost 5 bases and the J gene lost 3 bases, with 11 bases spanning the gap. This CDR3 has 14 amino acids. CDR1 LNHDA and CDR2 SQIVND come from the germline V gene (reference sequence). Based on the CDR3 plus reference TRBV19 and TRBJ1-5, the full variable domain is DGGITQSPKYLFRKEGQNVTLSCEQNLNHDAMYWYRQDPGQGLRLIYYSQIVNDFQKGDIAEGYSVSREKKESFPLTVTSAQKNPTAFYLCASSAGGDNQPQHFGDGTRLSIL.

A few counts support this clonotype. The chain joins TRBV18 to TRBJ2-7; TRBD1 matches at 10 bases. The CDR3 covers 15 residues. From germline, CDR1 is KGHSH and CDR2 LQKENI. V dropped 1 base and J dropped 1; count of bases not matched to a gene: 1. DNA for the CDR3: TGTGCCAGCTCACCACGACAGGGGGCTTCCTACGAGCAGTACTTC. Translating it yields CASSPRQGASYEQYF. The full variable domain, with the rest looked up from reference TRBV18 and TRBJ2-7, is NAGVMQNPRHLVRRRGQEARLRCSPMKGHSHVYWYRQLPEEGLKFMVYLQKENIIDESGMPKERFSAEFPKEGPSILRIQQVVRGDSAAYFCASSPRQGASYEQYFGPGTRLTVT.

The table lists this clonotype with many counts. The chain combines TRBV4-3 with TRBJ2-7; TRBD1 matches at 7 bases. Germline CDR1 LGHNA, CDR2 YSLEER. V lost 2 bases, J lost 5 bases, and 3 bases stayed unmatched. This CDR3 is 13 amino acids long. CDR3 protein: CASSQFTGDEQYF. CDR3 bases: TGCGCCAGCAGCCAATTCACAGGGGACGAGCAGTACTTC.

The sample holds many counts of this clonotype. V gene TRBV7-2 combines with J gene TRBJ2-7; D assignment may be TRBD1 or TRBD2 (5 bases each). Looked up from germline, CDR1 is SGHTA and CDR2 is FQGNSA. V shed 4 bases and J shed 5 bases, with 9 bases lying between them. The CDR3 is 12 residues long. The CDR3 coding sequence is TGTGCCAGCAGCTGGGGCGGGCACGAGCAGTACTTC. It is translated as CASSWGGHEQYF.